The clone carrying this T cell receptor beta chain has more than one count but fewer than ten. Via MiXCR, TCRdb re-called the RT-PCR reads, giving one row per CDR3 protein. The sample holds more than 200,000 distinct CDR3 sequences; roughly an eighth are singletons and the top ten take about 7.8%. This entry comes from a study of response to subunit inactivated influenza vaccine. The germline V gene has CDR1 SGHTA and CDR2 FQGNSA. The CDR3 runs to 16 residues. J was trimmed by 2 bases and V by 8 bases; bases with no gene match: 13. This specimen was non-naive T cells sorted from PBMCs, taken 14 to 15 days before vaccination. This clonotype was obtained from a middle-aged man who received an inactivated influenza vaccine. The V call is TRBV7-2, the J call TRBJ2-7; the match to TRBD1 covers 9 bases. The CDR3 region is CASATSPGQGPYEQYF. CDR3 DNA sequence: TGTGCCAGCGCTACAAGTCCCGGACAGGGGCCCTACGAGCAGTACTTC.